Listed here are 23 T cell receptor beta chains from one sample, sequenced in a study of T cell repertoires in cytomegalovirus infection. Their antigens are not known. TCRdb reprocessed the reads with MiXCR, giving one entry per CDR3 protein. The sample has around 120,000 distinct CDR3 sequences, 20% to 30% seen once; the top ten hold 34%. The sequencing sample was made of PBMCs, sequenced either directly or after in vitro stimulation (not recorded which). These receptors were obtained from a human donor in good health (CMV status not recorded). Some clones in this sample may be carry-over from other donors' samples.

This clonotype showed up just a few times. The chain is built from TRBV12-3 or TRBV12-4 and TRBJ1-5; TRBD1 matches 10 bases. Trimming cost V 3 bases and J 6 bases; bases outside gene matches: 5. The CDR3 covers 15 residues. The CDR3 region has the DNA TGTGCCAGCAGTTTTCTCTGGACAGGGGGTCAGCCCCAGCATTTT. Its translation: CASSFLWTGGQPQHF.

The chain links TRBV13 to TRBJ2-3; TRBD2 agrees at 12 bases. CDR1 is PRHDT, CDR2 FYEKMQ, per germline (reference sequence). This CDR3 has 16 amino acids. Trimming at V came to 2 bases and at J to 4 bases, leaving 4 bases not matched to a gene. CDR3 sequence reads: CASSLSRLAGADTQYF. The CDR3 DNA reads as TGTGCCAGCAGCTTATCGAGACTAGCGGGAGCAGATACGCAGTATTTT. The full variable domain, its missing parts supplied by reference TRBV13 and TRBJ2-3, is AAGVIQSPRHLIKEKRETATLKCYPIPRHDTVYWYQQGPGQDPQFLISFYEKMQSDKGSIPDRFSAQQFSDYHSELNMSSLELGDSALYFCASSLSRLAGADTQYFGPGTRLTVL.

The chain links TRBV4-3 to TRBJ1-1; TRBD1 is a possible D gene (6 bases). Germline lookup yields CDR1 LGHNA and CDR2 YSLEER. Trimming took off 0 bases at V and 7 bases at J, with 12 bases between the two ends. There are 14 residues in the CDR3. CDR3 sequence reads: CASSQDHRVGEAFF. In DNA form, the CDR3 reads TGCGCCAGCAGCCAAGATCACAGGGTGGGTGAAGCTTTCTTT.

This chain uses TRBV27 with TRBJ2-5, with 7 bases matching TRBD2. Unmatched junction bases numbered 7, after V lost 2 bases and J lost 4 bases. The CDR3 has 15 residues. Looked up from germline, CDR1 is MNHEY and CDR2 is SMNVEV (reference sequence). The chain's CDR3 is CASSLLAGEAETQYF. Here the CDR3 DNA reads TGTGCCAGCAGTTTACTTGCGGGAGAGGCAGAGACCCAGTACTTC.

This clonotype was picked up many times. CDR3 coding DNA: TGTGCCAGCAGCTCCTCCGGGGGGCCCTCTTCCGACCTCCACTTT. This encodes CASSSSGGPSSDLHF. The gene calls are TRBV7-6 and TRBJ1-6; maybe TRBD1 (6 bases). The CDR3 extends over 15 amino acids. Germline CDR1 is SGHVS and CDR2 is FNYEAQ. V lost 4 bases to trimming and J lost 15 bases, with 22 bases between them.

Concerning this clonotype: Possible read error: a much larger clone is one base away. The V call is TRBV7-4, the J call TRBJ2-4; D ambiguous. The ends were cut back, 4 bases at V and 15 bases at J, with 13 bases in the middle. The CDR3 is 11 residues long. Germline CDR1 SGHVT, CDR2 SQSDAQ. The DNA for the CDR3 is TGTGCCAGCAGCTATAACCGTCTCCTGTACTTC. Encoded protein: CASSYNRLLYF.

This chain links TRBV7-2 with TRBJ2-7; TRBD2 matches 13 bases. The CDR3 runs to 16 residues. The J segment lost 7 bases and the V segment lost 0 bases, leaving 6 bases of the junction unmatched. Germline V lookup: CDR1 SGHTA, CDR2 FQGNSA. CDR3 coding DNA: TGTGCCAGCAGCTTAGCGCCTTCACTAGCGGGAGGGGAGCAGTACGTC. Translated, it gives CASSLAPSLAGGEQYV.

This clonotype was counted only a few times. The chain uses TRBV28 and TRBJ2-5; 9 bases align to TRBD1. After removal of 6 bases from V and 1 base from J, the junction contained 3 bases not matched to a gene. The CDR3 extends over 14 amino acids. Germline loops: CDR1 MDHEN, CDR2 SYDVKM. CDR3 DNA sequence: TGTGCCAGCAGCCAGACAGGGGGCCAAGAGACCCAGTACTTC. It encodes CASSQTGGQETQYF.

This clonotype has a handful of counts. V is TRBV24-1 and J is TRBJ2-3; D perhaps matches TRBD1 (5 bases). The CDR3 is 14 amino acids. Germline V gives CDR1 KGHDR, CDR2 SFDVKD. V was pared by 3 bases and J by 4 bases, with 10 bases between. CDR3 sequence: CATSDPKGADTQYF. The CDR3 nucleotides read TGTGCCACCAGTGATCCGAAAGGGGCAGATACGCAGTATTTT.

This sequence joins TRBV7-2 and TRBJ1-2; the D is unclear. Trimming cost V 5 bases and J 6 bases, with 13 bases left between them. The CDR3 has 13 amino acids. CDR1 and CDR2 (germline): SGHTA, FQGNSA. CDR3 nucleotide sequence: TGTGCCAGCAGCGGATACAAGCAGCATGGCTACACCTTC. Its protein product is CASSGYKQHGYTF.

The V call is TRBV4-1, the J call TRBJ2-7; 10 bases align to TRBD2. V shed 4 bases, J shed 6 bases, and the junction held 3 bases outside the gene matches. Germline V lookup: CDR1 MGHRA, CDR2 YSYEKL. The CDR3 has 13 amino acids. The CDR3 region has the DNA TGCGCCAGCAGCCTGGGACTAGCGCCCGAGCAGTACGTC. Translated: CASSLGLAPEQYV.

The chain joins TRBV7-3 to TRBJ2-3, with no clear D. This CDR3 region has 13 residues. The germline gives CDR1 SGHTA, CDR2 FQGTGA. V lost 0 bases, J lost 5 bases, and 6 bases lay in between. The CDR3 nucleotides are TGTGCCAGCAGCTTAACACGGCAAGATACGCAGTATTTT. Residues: CASSLTRQDTQYF. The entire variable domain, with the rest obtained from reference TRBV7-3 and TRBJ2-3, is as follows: GAGVSQTPSNKVTEKGKYVELRCDPISGHTALYWYRQSLGQGPEFLIYFQGTGAADDSGLPNDRFFAVRPEGSVSTLKIQRTERGDSAVYLCASSLTRQDTQYFGPGTRLTVL.

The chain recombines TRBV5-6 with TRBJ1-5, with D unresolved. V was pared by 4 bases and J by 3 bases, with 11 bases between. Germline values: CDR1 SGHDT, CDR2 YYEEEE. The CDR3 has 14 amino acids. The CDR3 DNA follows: TGTGCCAGCAGCCTCACAGAGAACAATCAGCCCCAGCATTTT. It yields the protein CASSLTENNQPQHF.

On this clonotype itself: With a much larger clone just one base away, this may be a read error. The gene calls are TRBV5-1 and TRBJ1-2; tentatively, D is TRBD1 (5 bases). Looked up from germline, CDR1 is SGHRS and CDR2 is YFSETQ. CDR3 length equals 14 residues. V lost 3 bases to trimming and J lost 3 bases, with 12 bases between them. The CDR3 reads CASSSTRGDYGYTF. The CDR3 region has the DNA TGCGCCAGCAGCTCGACAAGGGGCGACTATGGCTACACCTTC.

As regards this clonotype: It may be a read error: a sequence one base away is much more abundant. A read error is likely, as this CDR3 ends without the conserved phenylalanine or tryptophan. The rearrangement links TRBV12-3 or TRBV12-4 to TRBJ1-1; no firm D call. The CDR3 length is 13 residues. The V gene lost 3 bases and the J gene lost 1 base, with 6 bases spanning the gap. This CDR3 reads CASSFEWNTEAFV. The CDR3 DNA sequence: TGTGCCAGCAGTTTTGAATGGAACACTGAAGCTTTCGTT.

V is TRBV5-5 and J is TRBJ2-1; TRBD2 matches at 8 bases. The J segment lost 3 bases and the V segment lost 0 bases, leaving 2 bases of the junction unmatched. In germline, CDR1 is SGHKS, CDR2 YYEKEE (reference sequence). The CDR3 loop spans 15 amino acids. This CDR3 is CASSLEAGDYNEQFF. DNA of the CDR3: TGTGCCAGCAGCTTGGAAGCGGGGGACTACAATGAGCAGTTCTTC.

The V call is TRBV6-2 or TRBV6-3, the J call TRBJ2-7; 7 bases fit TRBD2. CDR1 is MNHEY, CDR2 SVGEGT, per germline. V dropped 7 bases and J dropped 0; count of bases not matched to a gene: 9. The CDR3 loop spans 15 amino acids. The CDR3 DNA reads TGTGCCAGCAACAACGGAGGACTAGGCTCCTACGAGCAGTACTTC. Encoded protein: CASNNGGLGSYEQYF.

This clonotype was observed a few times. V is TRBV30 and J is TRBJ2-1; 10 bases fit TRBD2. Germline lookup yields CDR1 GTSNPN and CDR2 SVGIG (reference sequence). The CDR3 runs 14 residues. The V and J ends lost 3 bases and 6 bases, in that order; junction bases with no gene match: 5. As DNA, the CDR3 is TGTGCCTGGAGGCTAGCGGGAGCTTTCAATGAGCAGTTCTTC. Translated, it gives CAWRLAGAFNEQFF.

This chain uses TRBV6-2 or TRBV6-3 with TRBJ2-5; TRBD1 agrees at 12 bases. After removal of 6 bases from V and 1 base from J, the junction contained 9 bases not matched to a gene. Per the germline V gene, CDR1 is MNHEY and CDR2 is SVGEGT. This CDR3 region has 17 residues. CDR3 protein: CASSNRDRGLVQETQYF. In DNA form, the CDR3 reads TGTGCCAGCAGCAACCGGGACAGGGGGCTGGTCCAAGAGACCCAGTACTTC.

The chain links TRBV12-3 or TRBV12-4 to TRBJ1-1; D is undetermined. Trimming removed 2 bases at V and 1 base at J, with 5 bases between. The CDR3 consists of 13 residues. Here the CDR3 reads CASSLKWNTEAFF. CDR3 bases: TGTGCCAGCAGTTTAAAGTGGAACACTGAAGCTTTCTTT.

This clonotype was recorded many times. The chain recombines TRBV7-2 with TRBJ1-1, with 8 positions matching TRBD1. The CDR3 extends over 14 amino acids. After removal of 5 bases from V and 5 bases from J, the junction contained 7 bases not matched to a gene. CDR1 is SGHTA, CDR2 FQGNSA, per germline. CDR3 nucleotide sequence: TGTGCCAGCAGCCTAGACAGGGGATTAACTGAAGCTTTCTTT. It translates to CASSLDRGLTEAFF.

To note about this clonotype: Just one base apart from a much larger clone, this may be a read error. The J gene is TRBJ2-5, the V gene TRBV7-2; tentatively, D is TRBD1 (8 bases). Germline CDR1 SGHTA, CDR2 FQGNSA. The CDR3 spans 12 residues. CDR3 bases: TGTGCCAGCAACACAGGGGGGGAGACCCAGAACTTC. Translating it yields CASNTGGETQNF.

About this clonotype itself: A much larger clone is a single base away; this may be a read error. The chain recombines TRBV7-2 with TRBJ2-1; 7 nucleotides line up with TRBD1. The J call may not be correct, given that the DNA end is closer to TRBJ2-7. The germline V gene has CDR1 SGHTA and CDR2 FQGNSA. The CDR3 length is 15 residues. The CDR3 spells CASSLGQGRYNEQYF. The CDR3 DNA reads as TGTGCCAGCAGCTTAGGACAGGGTCGCTACAATGAGCAGTACTTC.